The 30 T cell receptor beta chains below come from one sample, sequenced in a study of human T cells and chemical hapten exposure. Stated time point: patch test 3, about 24 weeks after DPC sensitization. Noted treatment: therapeutic diphenylcyclopropenone sensitization with weekly scalp DPC. TCRdb redid the calling of the RACE reads with MiXCR, one entry per CDR3 protein. The sample includes more than 85,000 distinct CDR3 sequences, 30% to 35% of them seen just once. The specimen comprised whole blood, sampled in connection with sensitization to the hapten diphenylcyclopropenone (DPC). All receptors derive from a man aged 35-49 years with alopecia areata. Some clones in this sample may be carry-over from other donors' samples.

V gene TRBV11-2 combines with J gene TRBJ2-3, with a possible D match to TRBD1 (5 bases). Trimming pared 1 base from V and 4 bases from J, leaving 15 bases between. From germline, CDR1 is SGHAT and CDR2 FQNNGV. This CDR3 is 16 amino acids long. The CDR3 sequence is CASSLVGTGPADTQYF. In nucleotides, the CDR3 is TGTGCCAGCAGCTTAGTAGGCACAGGTCCGGCAGATACGCAGTATTTT.

This clonotype appeared a few times. This chain joins TRBV24-1 and TRBJ2-5; possible D gene TRBD1, 5 bases. Germline CDR1 is KGHDR and CDR2 is SFDVKD. V dropped 6 bases and J dropped 5 bases, with 12 bases sitting between them. This CDR3 has 13 amino acids. CDR3 sequence: CATSLRGSETQYF. CDR3 sequence (DNA): TGTGCCACCAGTCTAAGGGGATCGGAGACCCAGTACTTC.

The V gene is TRBV20-1, the J gene TRBJ2-7, with D maybe TRBD2 (5 bases). V was pared by 3 bases and J by 0 bases, with 15 bases between. Looked up from germline, CDR1 is DFQATT and CDR2 is SNEGSKA (reference sequence). The CDR3 runs 15 residues. CDR3 sequence (DNA): TGCAGTGCTAGGAGCGGTACTCCGAGCTCCTACGAGCAGTACTTC. The encoded protein is CSARSGTPSSYEQYF.

This clonotype turned up a few times. The chain couples TRBV29-1 to TRBJ1-1; 9 nucleotides agree with TRBD1. The V segment lost 7 bases and the J segment 5 bases; nucleotides outside the gene matches: 5. The length of the CDR3 is 12 residues. The germline gives CDR1 SQVTM, CDR2 ANQGSEA. The CDR3 loop is CSGGTGRTEAFF. The CDR3, as DNA: TGCAGCGGTGGGACAGGGAGAACTGAAGCTTTCTTT. Full variable domain (missing parts from reference TRBV29-1 and TRBJ1-1): SAVISQKPSRDICQRGTSLTIQCQVDSQVTMMFWYRQQPGQSLTLIATANQGSEATYESGFVIDKFPISRPNLTFSTLTVSNMSPEDSSIYLCSGGTGRTEAFFGQGTRLTVV.

Turning to this clonotype: Germline and junction disagree at one end, which may indicate a read error. The gene calls are TRBV12-3 or TRBV12-4 and TRBJ2-1, with 9 bases that match TRBD2. The CDR3 is made up of 15 amino acids. The CDR3 is CASSLAGPSGNEQFF. CDR3 DNA: TGTGCCAGCAGTCTAGCGGGACCCTCAGGAAATGAGCAGTTCTTC.

This chain links TRBV5-1 with TRBJ1-1; a weak D match, TRBD1 (6 bases). This CDR3 has 17 residues. The V and J ends lost 0 bases and 1 base respectively, with 16 bases between them. The germline V gene encodes CDR1 SGHRS and CDR2 YFSETQ. The CDR3 reads CASSLGRDINPNTEAFF. CDR3 nucleotides: TGCGCCAGCAGCTTGGGAAGGGACATAAACCCGAACACTGAAGCTTTCTTT.

This clonotype was picked up a small number of times. The J gene is TRBJ2-3, the V gene TRBV11-2; TRBD1 agrees at 8 bases. The CDR3 loop spans 15 amino acids. Germline CDR1 reads SGHAT; CDR2 reads FQNNGV. Trimming at V came to 3 bases and at J to 2 bases, leaving 4 bases not matched to a gene. CDR3 amino acids: CASSLAGGLTDTQYF. For the CDR3, the DNA is TGTGCCAGCAGCTTGGCAGGGGGCCTCACAGATACGCAGTATTTT.

V usage is TRBV6-6 and J usage is TRBJ1-5; 9 positions match TRBD1. The trim removed 5 bases at V and 1 base at J, leaving 6 bases unmatched. From germline, CDR1 is MNHNY and CDR2 SVGAGI (reference sequence). The CDR3 sequence is 16 residues long. The CDR3 DNA reads as TGTGCCAGCAGTACGGGACAGGGAGTCAGCAATCAGCCCCAGCATTTT. It specifies CASSTGQGVSNQPQHF.

This clonotype came up a few times. V usage is TRBV6-2 or TRBV6-3 and J usage is TRBJ2-3; 10 positions agree with TRBD2. The V gene's germline CDR1 is MNHEY and CDR2 SVGEGT. J gave up 2 bases and V 5 bases, and 7 bases lay outside the gene matches. The length of the CDR3 is 16 residues. CDR3 nucleotides: TGTGCCAGCAGTCCATCACTAGCGGGGACCACAGATACGCAGTATTTT. Translating gives CASSPSLAGTTDTQYF.

The rearrangement uses TRBV6-1 and TRBJ2-5; tentative D call: TRBD1 (6 bases). The germline V gene has CDR1 MNHNS and CDR2 SASEGT. The CDR3 length is 16 residues. Trimming stripped 2 bases from V and 5 bases from J, with 18 bases between. DNA of the CDR3: TGTGCCAGCAGTGAAAGGGCGCAGGGGAATGGGGAGACCCAGTACTTC. Translating it yields CASSERAQGNGETQYF.

This chain connects TRBV28 to TRBJ2-1; D is unclear. Trimming left V 6 bases short and J 2 bases short, with 5 bases between. The CDR3 is 12 amino acids. Germline CDR1 and CDR2: MDHEN and SYDVKM. The CDR3 bases are TGTGCCAGCAGCGGTCCCTACAATGAGCAGTTCTTC. Its protein product is CASSGPYNEQFF.

Comments on this clonotype: One end of the junction varies from germline; a read error may be responsible. The V call is TRBV6-2 or TRBV6-3, the J call TRBJ2-4, with 8 bases matching TRBD1. The germline gives CDR1 MNHEY, CDR2 SVGEGT. This CDR3 region has 14 residues. The CDR3 spells CASSYHGQGSVTSF. DNA for the CDR3: TGTGCCAGCAGTTACCATGGACAGGGATCCGTTACGTCCTTC.

This sequence joins TRBV5-1 and TRBJ2-7; 9 nucleotides align to TRBD2. Germline CDR1 SGHRS, CDR2 YFSETQ. V shed 4 bases, J shed 2 bases, and the junction held 7 bases outside the gene matches. This CDR3 region has 15 residues. The CDR3 nucleotides read TGCGCCAGCAGCGGGGGTCTAGCGGGAACCTACGAGCAGTACTTC. Protein sequence: CASSGGLAGTYEQYF.

The V and J genes are TRBV13 and TRBJ2-7; D is unresolved. CDR3 length equals 14 residues. Trimming removed 4 bases from V and 2 bases from J, with 12 bases in between. Germline V gene sequence: CDR1 PRHDT, CDR2 FYEKMQ (reference sequence). The DNA for the CDR3 is TGTGCCAGCAGCTCCGCAGGCGAGACCTACGAGCAGTACTTC. The encoded protein is CASSSAGETYEQYF.

This clonotype occurred a few times. V is TRBV4-2 and J is TRBJ1-6, with 8 positions matching TRBD1. Germline lookup yields CDR1 LGHNA and CDR2 YNFKEQ. This CDR3 is built from 18 residues. J was trimmed by 6 bases and V by 0 bases; bases with no gene match: 10. The chain's CDR3 is CASSQDLWQGASNSPLHF. In nucleotides, the CDR3 is TGTGCCAGCAGCCAAGATCTTTGGCAGGGGGCGAGTAATTCACCCCTCCACTTT.

This clonotype has only a few counts. This rearrangement joins TRBV30 to TRBJ2-5; D perhaps matches TRBD2 (5 bases). CDR3 length equals 15 residues. With 2 bases removed from V and 1 base from J, the gap between germline ends came to 14 bases. The germline V gene has CDR1 GTSNPN and CDR2 SVGIG (reference sequence). The CDR3 nucleotides read TGTGCCTGGAGTCGTTCGCGGGTCATCCAAGAGACCCAGTACTTC. It is translated as CAWSRSRVIQETQYF.

The chain couples TRBV2 to TRBJ1-4; 7 bases line up with TRBD1. J was trimmed by 1 base and V by 7 bases; bases with no gene match: 3. The germline V gene encodes CDR1 SNHLY and CDR2 FYNNEI. The CDR3 is 14 amino acids. The CDR3 region has the DNA TGTGCCAGCACTCCAGGGGGAACTAATGAAAAACTGTTTTTT. This sequence encodes CASTPGGTNEKLFF.

A few counts support this clonotype. The rearrangement links TRBV7-9 to TRBJ2-6; 10 nucleotides line up with TRBD1. This CDR3 contains 18 residues. Germline assignment: CDR1 SEHNR and CDR2 FQNEAQ (reference sequence). The V and J ends lost 5 bases and 4 bases, in that order; junction bases with no gene match: 11. The CDR3 region has the DNA TGTGCCAGCAGCAAGCCGGGACAGGGGTTCGCCGGGGCCAACGTCCTGACTTTC. Encoded protein: CASSKPGQGFAGANVLTF.

V is TRBV29-1 and J is TRBJ1-2, with D unclear. Germline-derived CDR1 and CDR2 are SQVTM and ANQGSEA. With 2 bases removed from V and 4 bases from J, the gap between germline ends came to 14 bases. CDR3 length: 14 amino acids. The CDR3 region is CSVEMPQAAYGYTF. The DNA of the CDR3 is TGCAGCGTTGAAATGCCCCAGGCGGCCTATGGCTACACCTTC. The complete variable domain, with remaining parts taken from reference TRBV29-1 and TRBJ1-2, reads SAVISQKPSRDICQRGTSLTIQCQVDSQVTMMFWYRQQPGQSLTLIATANQGSEATYESGFVIDKFPISRPNLTFSTLTVSNMSPEDSSIYLCSVEMPQAAYGYTFGSGTRLTVV.

This clonotype was recorded a few times. J is TRBJ2-6 and V is TRBV13, with 7 bases lining up with TRBD1. J was trimmed by 5 bases and V by 8 bases; bases with no gene match: 6. Germline values: CDR1 PRHDT, CDR2 FYEKMQ (reference sequence). This CDR3 has 14 residues. The CDR3 nucleotides are TGTGCCAGCGGTGGGACAGACCGGGCCAACGTCCTGACTTTC. Its protein product is CASGGTDRANVLTF.

This chain connects TRBV7-2 to TRBJ2-7; 10 nucleotides agree with TRBD2. Germline CDR1 reads SGHTA; CDR2 reads FQGNSA. This CDR3 has 15 amino acids. With 0 bases clipped from V and 5 bases from J, the junction kept 4 bases outside the gene matches. The CDR3 region is CASSLALAGADEQYV. The DNA of the CDR3 is TGTGCCAGCAGCTTAGCCCTAGCGGGAGCAGACGAGCAGTACGTC.

The chain has TRBV6-1 and TRBJ2-7; 9 bases map to TRBD2. V shed 4 bases, J shed 4 bases, and the junction held 11 bases outside the gene matches. The CDR3 length is 16 residues. The germline V gene encodes CDR1 MNHNS and CDR2 SASEGT. The CDR3 DNA follows: TGTGCCAGCAGTGGGAGTTTCCGACTAGCGGTATACGAGCAGTACGTC. It is translated as CASSGSFRLAVYEQYV.

The J gene is TRBJ2-7, the V gene TRBV4-3; 9 bases fit TRBD1. The CDR3 spans 18 residues. J lost 0 bases, V lost 2 bases, and 11 bases had no gene match. The germline gives CDR1 LGHNA, CDR2 YSLEER. In nucleotides, the CDR3 is TGCGCCAGCAGCCAAAGGACAGGGGAGCGCCTCACCTCCTACGAGCAGTACGTC. Translated: CASSQRTGERLTSYEQYV.

The chain recombines TRBV5-5 with TRBJ2-7; 8 positions agree with TRBD1. After removal of 3 bases from V and 5 bases from J, the junction contained 1 base not matched to a gene. In germline, CDR1 is SGHKS, CDR2 YYEKEE (reference sequence). This CDR3 region has 12 residues. The CDR3 is CASSWTGNEQYV. CDR3 coding DNA: TGTGCCAGCAGCTGGACAGGGAACGAGCAGTACGTC.

The chain combines TRBV28 with TRBJ2-3, with D unclear. The CDR3 is made up of 14 amino acids. Per germline, CDR1 MDHEN and CDR2 SYDVKM. V shed 0 bases and J shed 1 base, with 5 bases lying between them. DNA of the CDR3: TGTGCCAGCAGTTTATGGTCAGGCACAGATACGCAGTATTTT. Translating it yields CASSLWSGTDTQYF.

J is TRBJ2-7 and V is TRBV28; D is uncertain. Deletions cut 2 bases from V and 1 base from J, with 9 bases between. The CDR3 extends over 14 amino acids. Per the germline V gene, CDR1 is MDHEN and CDR2 is SYDVKM. DNA of the CDR3: TGTGCCAGCAGTTTACGGCGGAAGTCCTACGAGCAGTACTTC. Its translation is CASSLRRKSYEQYF.

The chain combines TRBV3-1 with TRBJ1-4, with 7 bases fitting TRBD1. The J segment lost 8 bases and the V segment lost 1 base, leaving 4 bases of the junction unmatched. Germline loops: CDR1 LGHDT, CDR2 YNNKEL (reference sequence). The CDR3 has 14 residues. CDR3 nucleotide sequence: TGTGCCAGCAGCCAAGGGGCAGGGGGAGAAAAACTGTTTTTT. Amino acid sequence: CASSQGAGGEKLFF.

This clonotype was observed a handful of times. The CDR3 DNA sequence: TGTGCCAGCAGCACCCTGACAGGGTTATATGAAAAACTGTTTTTT. This codes for CASSTLTGLYEKLFF. V is TRBV7-2 and J is TRBJ1-4; 7 bases match TRBD1. The V and J ends lost 5 bases and 6 bases, in that order; junction bases with no gene match: 9. Germline lookup yields CDR1 SGHTA and CDR2 FQGNSA. The CDR3 contains 15 residues.

This clonotype has more than one count but fewer than ten. V and J are TRBV7-8 and TRBJ2-7; D unresolved. This CDR3 is 14 amino acids long. V was pared by 4 bases and J by 3 bases, with 13 bases between. The V gene's germline CDR1 is SGHVS and CDR2 FQNEAQ. The CDR3 coding sequence is TGTGCCAGCAGCTCGCGTCATGGGCACTACGAGCAGTACGTC. Translating gives CASSSRHGHYEQYV.

The genes are TRBV6-5 and TRBJ2-3; 8 positions match TRBD2. The CDR3 totals 17 residues. V gave up 0 bases and J gave up 3 bases; unmatched junction bases: 8. Germline CDR1 and CDR2: MNHEY and SVGAGI. The CDR3 reads CASSYSLPGGGTDTQYF. CDR3 nucleotides: TGTGCCAGCAGTTACTCCCTTCCCGGGGGGGGGACAGATACGCAGTATTTT.